Listed below are T cell receptor beta chains from one sample, sequenced in a study of regulatory T cells in long-lasting Graves disease. Via MiXCR, TCRdb re-called the multiplex PCR reads, giving one row per CDR3 protein. The sample holds fewer than 650,000 distinct CDR3 sequences, 15% to 20% seen once. A further study also used this sample, focusing on T cells in Graves' hyperthyroidism and ophthalmopathy.

The material was peripheral blood mononuclear cells (PBMCs), obtained at new diagnosis, from a patient treated with antithyroid drugs. All receptors derive from a man between 18 and 35 years old with Graves disease. Each CDR3 is given with its conserved first and last residue. The D gene is left open where the match is weak. Not every row has a clone size; where given, it reads once, few, many or a size class.

TRBV14	TRBJ2-1	TRBD1	few	TGTGCCAGCAGCCCCGACAGGGGCTTGGCTGAGCAGTTCTTC	CASSPDRGLAEQFF
TRBV29-1	TRBJ1-1	TRBD1	many	TGCAGCGTGACGACAGGGGCCGTCACTGAAGCTTTCTTT	CSVTTGAVTEAFF
TRBV20-1	TRBJ1-6	-	few	TGCAGTGCTACCCGGGGCGGGATCGGACCTTATAATTCACCCCTCCACTTT	CSATRGGIGPYNSPLHF
TRBV12-3/TRBV12-4	TRBJ1-5	-	few	TGTGCCAGCAGTGGGACAAATAATCAGCCCCAGCATTTT	CASSGTNNQPQHF
TRBV7-3	TRBJ2-1	TRBD2	many	TGTGCCAGCAGCTTAGTCGGGGGGGCCGCCTACAATGAGCAGTTCTTC	CASSLVGGAAYNEQFF
TRBV6-1	TRBJ2-7	-	many	TGTGCCAGCAGTGTCGGGTGGGGCGAGCAGTACTTC	CASSVGWGEQYF
TRBV20-1	TRBJ2-1	-	-	TGCAGTGCTAGCCCGGCTAGGACCCCTCGCAATGAGCAGTTCTTC	CSASPARTPRNEQFF
TRBV27	TRBJ2-3	TRBD2	many	TGTGCCAGCAGTGCCCTAGCGGGAGGCACAGATACGCAGTATTTT	CASSALAGGTDTQYF
TRBV15	TRBJ2-7	TRBD2	many	TGTGCCACCAGCAGAACCCGAGGTGGTAGCGGGCTTTACGAGCAGTACTTC	CATSRTRGGSGLYEQYF
TRBV30	TRBJ2-2	-	-	TGTGCCGCGTCATTGAACACCGGGGAGCTGTTTTTT	CAASLNTGELFF
TRBV20-1	TRBJ1-5	TRBD1	few	TGCAGTGCTGTGGGACAGCCCAATCAGCCCCAGCATTTT	CSAVGQPNQPQHF
TRBV6-1	TRBJ2-7	-	many	TGTGCCACCGAAGGCCATTACGAGCAGTACTTC	CATEGHYEQYF
TRBV27	TRBJ2-7	-	-	TGTGCCAGCAGTCCACAGGGTCCCACCTACGAGCAGTACTTC	CASSPQGPTYEQYF
TRBV5-8	TRBJ2-7	TRBD1	-	TGTGCCAGCCAGAGGGGGACAGGGCCCTACGAGCAGTACTTC	CASQRGTGPYEQYF
TRBV12-3/TRBV12-4	TRBJ2-7	-	many	TGTGCCAGCAGCTTAGGCCCGATTCAGGCCTACGAGCAGTACTTC	CASSLGPIQAYEQYF
TRBV7-8	TRBJ1-4	-	-	TGTGCCAGCAGCCCCAGGGGCGGGGGTCGGACTAATGAAAAACTGTTTTTT	CASSPRGGGRTNEKLFF
TRBV9	TRBJ2-1	-	-	TGTGCCAGCAGCGAAAGGGGGCGGGAGAGCTCCTACAATGAGCAGTTCTTC	CASSERGRESSYNEQFF
TRBV5-1	TRBJ1-2	-	-	TGCGCCAGCAGCTTGAGGGCAGGGGAGGAAGCATTC	CASSLRAGEEAF
TRBV7-9	TRBJ1-4	-	-	TGTGCCAGCAGTCATACGCATGAAAAACTGTTTTTT	CASSHTHEKLFF
TRBV6-2/TRBV6-3	TRBJ1-1	-	-	TGTGCCAGCAGCTTAGATCGTGTGAAGGGCACTGAAGCTTTCTTT	CASSLDRVKGTEAFF
TRBV12-3/TRBV12-4	TRBJ2-1	TRBD1	many	TGTGCCAGCACCACCGAGTCGGGCAGGGGGCTTGATGAGCAGTTCTTC	CASTTESGRGLDEQFF
TRBV20-1	TRBJ2-5	-	few	TGCAGTACACGCCCCGGGGGAGGGACCCAGTACTTC	CSTRPGGGTQYF
TRBV20-1	TRBJ1-3	-	-	TGCAGTGCCGGGACTTACGGAAACACCATATATTTT	CSAGTYGNTIYF
TRBV11-2	TRBJ1-2	-	-	TGTGCCAGCAGCCAAGGACGGCTCGCCTATGGCTACACCTTC	CASSQGRLAYGYTF
TRBV9	TRBJ1-5	-	few	TGTGCCAGCAGCGTAGAGCCAGTCAATCAGCCCCAGCATTTT	CASSVEPVNQPQHF
TRBV20-1	TRBJ1-5	TRBD1	-	TGCAGTGCTTACGGACAGGGTTCCAATCAGCCCCAGCATTTT	CSAYGQGSNQPQHF
TRBV12-3/TRBV12-4	TRBJ2-7	TRBD1	-	TGTGCCAGCCAGGGACAGGGGGCTTCCTACGAGCAGTACTTC	CASQGQGASYEQYF
TRBV7-9	TRBJ1-1	-	-	TGTGCCAGCAGTAGGGTCACTGAAGCTTTCTTT	CASSRVTEAFF
TRBV19	TRBJ2-1	TRBD1	-	TGTGCCAGTACCCCCAGGGACAGGGCCTACAATGAGCAGTTCTTC	CASTPRDRAYNEQFF
TRBV29-1	TRBJ2-7	TRBD1	many	TGCAGCGTTGAAGAAGGACAGGGGAGGTACGAGCAGTACTTC	CSVEEGQGRYEQYF
TRBV7-9	TRBJ2-1	-	-	TGTGCCAGCAGCTTTGCAGGCATCGGGCAGTTCTTC	CASSFAGIGQFF
TRBV6-1	TRBJ2-1	TRBD2	few	TGTGCCAGCCCGGGAGGGCCGTCCTACAATGAGCAGTTCTTC	CASPGGPSYNEQFF
TRBV24-1	TRBJ1-2	-	few	TGTGCCACCAGTGATTCGGGCAGGGATGGCTACACCTTC	CATSDSGRDGYTF
TRBV7-2	TRBJ2-2	TRBD2	many	TGTGCCAGCAGCTTAGCGACTAGCGGGACCGGGGAGCTGTTTTTT	CASSLATSGTGELFF
TRBV20-1	TRBJ2-1	-	many	TGCAGTGCTCCACAGGGTGTTCAGCAGTTCTTC	CSAPQGVQQFF
TRBV18	TRBJ1-2	-	-	TGTGCCAGCTCACCACCGGGGGCGGGTAGAAACCTCTATGGCTACACCTTC	CASSPPGAGRNLYGYTF
TRBV6-1	TRBJ1-5	-	-	TGTGCCAGCAGGACGGCCGACAGGTACAATCAGCCCCAGCATTTT	CASRTADRYNQPQHF
TRBV12-3/TRBV12-4	TRBJ2-5	TRBD1	many	TGTGCCAGCAGTTTTATGGACAGGGGGCAAGAGACCCAGTACTTC	CASSFMDRGQETQYF
TRBV28	TRBJ2-7	TRBD2	many	TGTGCCAGCACCCCGCTAGCGGGAGTAGGCGAGCAGTACTTC	CASTPLAGVGEQYF
TRBV29-1	TRBJ1-2	TRBD1	many	TGCAGCGTTACCTCGACAGGGGTCTATGGCTACACCTTC	CSVTSTGVYGYTF
TRBV6-2/TRBV6-3	TRBJ2-5	-	many	TGTGCCAGCAGTCCTGCAGGGACCCAAGAGACCCAGTACTTC	CASSPAGTQETQYF
TRBV28	TRBJ1-2	TRBD1	many	TGTGCCAGCAGGGCGGACAGGGAGTACTATGGCTACACCTTC	CASRADREYYGYTF
TRBV20-1	TRBJ1-4	TRBD1	-	TGCAGTGCTCCCCTAGGGGGCCAAAAAAAACTGTTTTTT	CSAPLGGQKKLFF
TRBV11-2	TRBJ2-7	TRBD2	-	TGTGCCAGCAGCTTAGATGGGGCTAGCGGGAAACGGTACTTC	CASSLDGASGKRYF
TRBV5-1	TRBJ2-5	-	many	TGCGCCAGCAGCTTGGGAAAAGAGACCCAGTACTTC	CASSLGKETQYF
TRBV24-1	TRBJ2-1	-	few	TGTGCCACCAGTGAAAGGGATGAGCAGTTCTTC	CATSERDEQFF
TRBV20-1	TRBJ2-7	-	few	TGCAGTGCTAGAGATATGTCCGGGGGTACCTACGAGCAGTACTTC	CSARDMSGGTYEQYF
TRBV5-1	TRBJ2-1	TRBD2	few	TGCGCCAGCAGCTTGGGGTGGGGGGGGGACTACAATGAGCAGTTCTTC	CASSLGWGGDYNEQFF
TRBV2	TRBJ1-4	-	-	TGTGCCAGCAGCAGCAGGGCGGTTGGAGAAAAACTGTTTTTT	CASSSRAVGEKLFF
TRBV11-2	TRBJ1-2	TRBD1	-	TGTGCCAGCGGCTTTGAATCCGGGACAGGCACCTATGGCTACACCTTC	CASGFESGTGTYGYTF
TRBV2	TRBJ1-5	-	many	TGTGCCAGCAGTGAAGAAGCGGGTACCAATCAGCCCCAGCATTTT	CASSEEAGTNQPQHF
TRBV20-1	TRBJ2-1	-	-	TGCAGTGCTAGAGAATCATCTAGCAATGAGCAGTTCTTC	CSARESSSNEQFF